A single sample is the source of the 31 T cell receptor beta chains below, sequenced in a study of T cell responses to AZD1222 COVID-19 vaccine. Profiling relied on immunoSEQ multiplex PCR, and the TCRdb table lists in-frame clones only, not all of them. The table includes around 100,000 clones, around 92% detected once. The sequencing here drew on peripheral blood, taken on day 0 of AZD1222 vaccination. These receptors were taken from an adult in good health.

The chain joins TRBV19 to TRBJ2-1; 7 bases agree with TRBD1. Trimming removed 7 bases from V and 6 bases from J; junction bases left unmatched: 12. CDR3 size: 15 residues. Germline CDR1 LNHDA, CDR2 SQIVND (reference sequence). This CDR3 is CASTVAGTVSNEQFF. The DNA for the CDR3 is TGTGCCAGTACCGTTGCCGGGACAGTTTCCAATGAGCAGTTCTTC.

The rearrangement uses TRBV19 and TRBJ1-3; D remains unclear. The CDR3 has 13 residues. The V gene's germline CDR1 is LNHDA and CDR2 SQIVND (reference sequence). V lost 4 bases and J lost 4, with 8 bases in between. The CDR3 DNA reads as TGTGCCAGTAGTACGTATGGAGGAAACACCATATATTTT. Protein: CASSTYGGNTIYF.

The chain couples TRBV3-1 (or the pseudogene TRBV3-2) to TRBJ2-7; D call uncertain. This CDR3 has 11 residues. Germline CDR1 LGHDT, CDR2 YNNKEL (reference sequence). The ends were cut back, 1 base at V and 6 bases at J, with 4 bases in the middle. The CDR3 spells CASSQVGEQYF. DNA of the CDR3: TGTGCCAGCAGCCAAGTGGGCGAGCAGTACTTC.

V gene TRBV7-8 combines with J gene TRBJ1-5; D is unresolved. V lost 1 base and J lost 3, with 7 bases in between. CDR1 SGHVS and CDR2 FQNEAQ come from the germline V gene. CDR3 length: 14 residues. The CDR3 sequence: CASSLVGINQPQHF. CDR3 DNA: TGTGCCAGCAGCTTAGTTGGGATCAATCAGCCCCAGCATTTT.

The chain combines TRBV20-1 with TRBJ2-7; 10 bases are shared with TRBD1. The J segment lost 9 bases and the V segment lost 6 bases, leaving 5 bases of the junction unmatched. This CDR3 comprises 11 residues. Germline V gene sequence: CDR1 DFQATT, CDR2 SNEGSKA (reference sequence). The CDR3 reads CSAVTGGGQYF. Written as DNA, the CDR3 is TGCAGTGCCGTGACAGGGGGCGGGCAGTACTTC.

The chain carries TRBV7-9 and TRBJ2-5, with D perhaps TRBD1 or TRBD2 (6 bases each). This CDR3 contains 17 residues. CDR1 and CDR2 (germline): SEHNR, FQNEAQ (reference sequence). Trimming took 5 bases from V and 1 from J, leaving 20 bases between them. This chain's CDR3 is CASSIRRGLRGQETQYF. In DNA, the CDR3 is TGTGCCAGCAGCATAAGGCGGGGCCTCAGGGGCCAAGAGACCCAGTACTTC.

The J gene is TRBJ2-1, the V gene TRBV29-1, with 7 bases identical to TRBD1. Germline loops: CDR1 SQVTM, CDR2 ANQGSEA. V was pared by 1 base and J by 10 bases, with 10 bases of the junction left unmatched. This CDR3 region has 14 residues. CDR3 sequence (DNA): TGCAGCGTTGAAGGCGTAGGGACAGTCGAGGAGCAGTTCTTC. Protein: CSVEGVGTVEEQFF.

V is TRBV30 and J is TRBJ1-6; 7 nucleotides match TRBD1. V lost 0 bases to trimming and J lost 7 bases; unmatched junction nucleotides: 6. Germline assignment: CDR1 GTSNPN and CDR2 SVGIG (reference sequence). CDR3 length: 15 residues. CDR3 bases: TGTGCCTGGAGTGTAACAGGGGTGAGAAATTCACCCCTCCACTTT. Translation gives CAWSVTGVRNSPLHF.

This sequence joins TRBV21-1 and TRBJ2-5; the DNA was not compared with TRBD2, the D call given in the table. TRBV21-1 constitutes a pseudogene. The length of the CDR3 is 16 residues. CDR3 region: CASSKGASGREETQYF. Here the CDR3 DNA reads TGTGCCAGCAGCAAAGGGGCTAGCGGGAGGGAAGAGACCCAGTACTTC.

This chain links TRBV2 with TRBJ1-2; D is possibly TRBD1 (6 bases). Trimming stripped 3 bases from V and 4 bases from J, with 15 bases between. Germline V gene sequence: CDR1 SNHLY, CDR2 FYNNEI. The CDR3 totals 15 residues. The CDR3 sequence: CASSDVTGSSYGYTF. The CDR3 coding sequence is TGTGCCAGCAGTGACGTTACAGGGTCATCCTATGGCTACACCTTC.

This CDR3 reads CASRDRGRWMNTEAFF. CDR3 nucleotides: TGTGCCTCTCGGGACAGGGGGCGATGGATGAACACTGAAGCTTTCTTT. The chain couples TRBV19 to TRBJ1-1, with 12 bases identical to TRBD1. The V gene end was trimmed by 11 bases and the J gene end by 0 bases; junction bases not matched to a gene: 10. The CDR3 is 16 residues long. CDR1 and CDR2 from the germline V gene are LNHDA and SQIVND (reference sequence).

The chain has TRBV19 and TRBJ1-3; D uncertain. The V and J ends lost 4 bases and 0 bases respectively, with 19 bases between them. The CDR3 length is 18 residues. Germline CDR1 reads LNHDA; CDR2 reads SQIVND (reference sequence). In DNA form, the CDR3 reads TGTGCCAGTAGTAGAAACGAAAGAGGCAGCGTCTCTGGAAACACCATATATTTT. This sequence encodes CASSRNERGSVSGNTIYF.

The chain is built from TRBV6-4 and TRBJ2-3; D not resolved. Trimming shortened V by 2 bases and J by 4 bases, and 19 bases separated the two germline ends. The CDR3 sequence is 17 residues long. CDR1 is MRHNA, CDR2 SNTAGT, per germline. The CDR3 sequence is CASSDAKLDTLADTQYF. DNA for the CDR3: TGTGCCAGCAGTGACGCCAAGCTCGACACGTTGGCAGATACGCAGTATTTT.

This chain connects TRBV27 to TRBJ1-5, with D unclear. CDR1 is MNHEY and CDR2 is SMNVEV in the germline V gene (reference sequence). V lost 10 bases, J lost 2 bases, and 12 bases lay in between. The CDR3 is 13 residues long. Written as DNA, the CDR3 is TGTGCCACGGCTGAGATCGGCAATCAGCCCCAGCATTTT. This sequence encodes CATAEIGNQPQHF.

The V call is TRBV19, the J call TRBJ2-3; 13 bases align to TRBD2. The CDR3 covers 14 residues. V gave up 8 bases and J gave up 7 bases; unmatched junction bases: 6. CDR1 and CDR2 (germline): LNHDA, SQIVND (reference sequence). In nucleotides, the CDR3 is TGTGCCAGTGGACTAGCGGGAGCCCAAAATACGCAGTATTTT. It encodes CASGLAGAQNTQYF.

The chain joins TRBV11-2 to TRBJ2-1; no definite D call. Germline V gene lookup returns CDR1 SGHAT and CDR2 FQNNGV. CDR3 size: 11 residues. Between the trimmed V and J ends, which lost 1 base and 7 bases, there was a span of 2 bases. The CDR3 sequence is CASSLANEQFF. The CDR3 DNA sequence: TGTGCCAGCAGCTTAGCGAATGAGCAGTTCTTC.

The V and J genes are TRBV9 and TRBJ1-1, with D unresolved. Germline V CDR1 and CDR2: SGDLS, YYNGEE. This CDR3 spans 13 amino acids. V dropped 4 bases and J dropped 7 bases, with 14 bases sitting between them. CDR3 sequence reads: CASSPIGRGEAFF. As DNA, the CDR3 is TGTGCCAGCAGCCCAATCGGACGGGGTGAAGCTTTCTTT.

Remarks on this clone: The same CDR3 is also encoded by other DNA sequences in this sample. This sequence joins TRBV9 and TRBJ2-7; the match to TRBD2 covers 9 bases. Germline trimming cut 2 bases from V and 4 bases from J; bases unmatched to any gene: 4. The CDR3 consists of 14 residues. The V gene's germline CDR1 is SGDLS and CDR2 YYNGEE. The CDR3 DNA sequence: TGTGCCAGCAGCGTTACGGGACTAGCTTACGAGCAGTACTTC. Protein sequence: CASSVTGLAYEQYF.

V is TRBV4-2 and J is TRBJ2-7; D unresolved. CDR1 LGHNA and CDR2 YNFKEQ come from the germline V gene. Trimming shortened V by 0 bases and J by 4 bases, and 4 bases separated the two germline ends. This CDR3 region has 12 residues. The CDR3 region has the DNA TGTGCCAGCAGCCAAGACTCTTACGAGCAGTACTTC. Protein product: CASSQDSYEQYF.

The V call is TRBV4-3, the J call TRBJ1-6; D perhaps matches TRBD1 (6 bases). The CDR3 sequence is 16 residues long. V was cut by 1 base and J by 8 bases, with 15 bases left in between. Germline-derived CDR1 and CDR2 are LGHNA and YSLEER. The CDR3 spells CASSQGRHRVDSPLHF. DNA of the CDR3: TGCGCCAGCAGCCAAGGAAGGCACAGGGTGGATTCACCCCTCCACTTT.

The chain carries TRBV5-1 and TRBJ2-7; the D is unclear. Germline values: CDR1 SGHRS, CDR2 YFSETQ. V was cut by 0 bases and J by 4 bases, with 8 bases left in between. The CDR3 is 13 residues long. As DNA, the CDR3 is TGCGCCAGCAGCTTGGGAAGCGCATACGAGCAGTACTTC. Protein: CASSLGSAYEQYF.

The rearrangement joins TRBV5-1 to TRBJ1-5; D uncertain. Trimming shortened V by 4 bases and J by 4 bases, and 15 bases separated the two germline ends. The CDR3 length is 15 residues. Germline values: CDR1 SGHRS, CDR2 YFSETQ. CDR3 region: CASSLRGSPNQPQHF. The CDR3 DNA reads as TGCGCCAGCAGCCTACGAGGGTCCCCAAATCAGCCCCAGCATTTT.

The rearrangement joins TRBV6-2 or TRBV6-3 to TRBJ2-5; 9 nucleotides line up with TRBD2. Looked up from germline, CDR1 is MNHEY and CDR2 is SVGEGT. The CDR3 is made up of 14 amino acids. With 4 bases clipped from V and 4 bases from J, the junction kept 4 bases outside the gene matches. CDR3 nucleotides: TGTGCCAGCAGTTCCTCGGGACTAGCAGAGACCCAGTACTTC. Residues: CASSSSGLAETQYF.

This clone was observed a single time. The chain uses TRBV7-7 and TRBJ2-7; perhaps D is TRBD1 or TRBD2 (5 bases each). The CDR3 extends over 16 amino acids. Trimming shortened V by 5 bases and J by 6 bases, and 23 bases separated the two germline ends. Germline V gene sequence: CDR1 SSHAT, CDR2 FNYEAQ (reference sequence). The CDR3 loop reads CASSPPRSGYDSEQYF. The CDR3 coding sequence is TGTGCCAGCAGCCCCCCTAGGAGCGGCTACGACAGCGAGCAGTACTTC.

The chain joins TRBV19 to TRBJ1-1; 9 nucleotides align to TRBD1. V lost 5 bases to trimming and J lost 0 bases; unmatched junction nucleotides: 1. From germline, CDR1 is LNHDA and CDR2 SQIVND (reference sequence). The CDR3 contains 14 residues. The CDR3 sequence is CASSRTGVNTEAFF. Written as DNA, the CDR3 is TGTGCCAGTAGTCGGACAGGGGTGAACACTGAAGCTTTCTTT.

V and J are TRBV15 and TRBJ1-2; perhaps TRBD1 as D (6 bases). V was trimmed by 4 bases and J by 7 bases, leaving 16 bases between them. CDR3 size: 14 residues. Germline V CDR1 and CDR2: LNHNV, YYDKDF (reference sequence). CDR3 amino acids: CATSTRTTGSGYTF. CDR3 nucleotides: TGTGCCACCAGCACCCGAACCACAGGGAGTGGCTACACCTTC.

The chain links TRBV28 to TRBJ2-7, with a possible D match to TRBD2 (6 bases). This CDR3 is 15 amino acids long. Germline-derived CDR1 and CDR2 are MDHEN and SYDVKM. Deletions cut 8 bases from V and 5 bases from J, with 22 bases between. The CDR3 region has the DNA TGTGCCAGCGCCGATTACGGGACTGGAAGTCACGAGCAGTACTTC. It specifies CASADYGTGSHEQYF.

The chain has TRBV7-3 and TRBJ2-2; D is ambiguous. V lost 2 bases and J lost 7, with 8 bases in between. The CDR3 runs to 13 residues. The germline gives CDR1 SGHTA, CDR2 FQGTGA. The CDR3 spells CASSLSRNGELFF. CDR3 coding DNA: TGTGCCAGCAGCTTATCCCGAAACGGGGAGCTGTTTTTT.

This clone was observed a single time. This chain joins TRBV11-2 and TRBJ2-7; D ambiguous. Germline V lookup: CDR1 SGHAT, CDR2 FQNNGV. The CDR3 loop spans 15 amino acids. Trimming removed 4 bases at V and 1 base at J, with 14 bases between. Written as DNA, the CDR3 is TGTGCCAGCAGCTGGTCCAGGACGGGTTCCTACGAGCAGTACTTC. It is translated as CASSWSRTGSYEQYF. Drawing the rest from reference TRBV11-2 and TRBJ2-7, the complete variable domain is EAGVAQSPRYKIIEKRQSVAFWCNPISGHATLYWYQQILGQGPKLLIQFQNNGVVDDSQLPKDRFSAERLKGVDSTLKIQPAKLEDSAVYLCASSWSRTGSYEQYFGPGTRLTVT.

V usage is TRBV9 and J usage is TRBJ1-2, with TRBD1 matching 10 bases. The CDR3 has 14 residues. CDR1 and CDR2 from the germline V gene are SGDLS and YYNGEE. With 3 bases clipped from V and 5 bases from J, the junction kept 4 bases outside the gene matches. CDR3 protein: CASSAGTGVYGYTF. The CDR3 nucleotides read TGTGCCAGCAGCGCGGGGACAGGGGTATATGGCTACACCTTC.

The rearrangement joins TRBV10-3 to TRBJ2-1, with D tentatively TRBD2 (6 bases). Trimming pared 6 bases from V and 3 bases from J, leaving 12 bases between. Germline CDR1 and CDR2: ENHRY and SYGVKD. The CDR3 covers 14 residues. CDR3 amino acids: CAISKGLNYNEQFF. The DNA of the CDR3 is TGTGCCATCAGCAAGGGACTTAACTACAATGAGCAGTTCTTC.